These 16 T cell receptor beta chains originate from one sample sequenced in a study of cytomegalovirus exposure and HLA in healthy donors. PCR was performed using 60 Vbeta and 13 Jbeta primers. Some clones are missing from TCRdb's copy, which holds only in-frame ones; the method was immunoSEQ multiplex PCR. This table has 150,000 to 200,000 clones, about 62% appearing once. The sample taken for sequencing was PBMCs. Source of these receptors: a man between 35 and 55 years old in good health and CMV-seronegative.

The sample holds a few counts of this clone. The gene calls are TRBV7-9 and TRBJ2-7, with D possibly matching TRBD2 (6 bases). The V gene lost 5 bases and the J gene lost 0 bases, with 17 bases spanning the gap. Germline lookup yields CDR1 SEHNR and CDR2 FQNEAQ (reference sequence). This CDR3 comprises 16 residues. CDR3 DNA: TGTGCCAGCAGCCCGTCGAGCGGGTGGAGCTCCTACGAGCAGTACTTC. The encoded protein is CASSPSSGWSSYEQYF.

This chain connects TRBV9 to TRBJ2-2, with TRBD2 identical over 12 bases. J gave up 4 bases and V 4 bases, and 17 bases lay outside the gene matches. In germline, CDR1 is SGDLS, CDR2 YYNGEE. This CDR3 region has 20 residues. CDR3: CASSFILAGGPILPTGELFF. As DNA, the CDR3 is TGTGCCAGCAGCTTCATTCTAGCGGGAGGGCCTATTTTACCCACCGGGGAGCTGTTTTTT.

This clone was recorded a few times. The rearrangement links TRBV9 to TRBJ2-7, with TRBD1 matching 8 bases. The CDR3 has 14 amino acids. Germline CDR1 is SGDLS and CDR2 is YYNGEE. The V segment lost 4 bases and the J segment 2 bases; nucleotides outside the gene matches: 5. In nucleotides, the CDR3 is TGTGCCAGCAGCCCTCAGACAGGGGCCTACGAGCAGTACTTC. Translated, it gives CASSPQTGAYEQYF.

This rearrangement joins TRBV30 to TRBJ2-7; TRBD1 agrees at 9 bases. This CDR3 spans 15 amino acids. Germline V gives CDR1 GTSNPN, CDR2 SVGIG (reference sequence). V lost 5 bases, J lost 3 bases, and 11 bases stayed unmatched. The chain's CDR3 is CAWAGGTGSYYEQYF. CDR3 bases: TGTGCCTGGGCCGGTGGGACAGGGTCGTACTACGAGCAGTACTTC.

V and J are TRBV5-1 and TRBJ1-1; weak D call: TRBD1 (6 bases). Trimming took 4 bases from V and 4 from J, leaving 14 bases between them. This CDR3 is built from 14 residues. From germline, CDR1 is SGHRS and CDR2 YFSETQ. The chain's CDR3 is CASSPDSRGTEAFF. The CDR3 DNA sequence: TGCGCCAGCAGCCCGGACAGCCGGGGCACTGAAGCTTTCTTT.

This clone came up a few times. The chain employs TRBV30 and TRBJ2-1; D might be TRBD2 (6 bases). The germline CDR1 and CDR2 sequences are GTSNPN and SVGIG (reference sequence). The V end was cut by 2 bases, the J end by 7 bases, with 21 bases between. The CDR3 loop spans 16 amino acids. CDR3 bases: TGTGCCTGGAGTACTTGGCGGGCGGGAAGTGGGAATGAGCAGTTCTTC. Protein product: CAWSTWRAGSGNEQFF.

The chain couples TRBV10-3 to TRBJ1-5, with TRBD1 as a possible D gene (5 bases). The CDR3 is 13 residues long. Germline CDR1 and CDR2: ENHRY and SYGVKD. Trimming took off 10 bases at V and 5 bases at J, with 15 bases between the two ends. This CDR3 reads CATRGEDHQPQHF. The CDR3, as DNA: TGTGCCACCCGGGGGGAGGATCATCAGCCCCAGCATTTT.

The chain combines TRBV6-5 with TRBJ2-7, with 7 bases fitting TRBD1. The V gene's germline CDR1 is MNHEY and CDR2 SVGAGI. J was trimmed by 5 bases and V by 6 bases; bases with no gene match: 10. The CDR3 length is 14 residues. The CDR3, as DNA: TGTGCCAGCAGGTCGACAGGGCCCCCCCACGAGCAGTACTTC. Its translation is CASRSTGPPHEQYF.

The chain uses TRBV2 and TRBJ2-1; 10 bases map to TRBD2. CDR3 length: 14 amino acids. Germline CDR1 reads SNHLY; CDR2 reads FYNNEI. V shed 4 bases and J 6 bases; nucleotides not matched to a gene: 3. CDR3 coding DNA: TGTGCCAGCAGTGTTGGACTAGCGGCCAATGAGCAGTTCTTC. Translation gives CASSVGLAANEQFF. The full variable domain, completed using reference TRBV2 and TRBJ2-1, is EPEVTQTPSHQVTQMGQEVILRCVPISNHLYFYWYRQILGQKVEFLVSFYNNEISEKSEIFDDQFSVERPDGSNFTLKIRSTKLEDSAMYFCASSVGLAANEQFFGPGTRLTVL.

The chain couples TRBV25-1 to TRBJ2-1; possibly TRBD2 for D (6 bases). Germline CDR1 is MGHDK and CDR2 is SYGVNS. The CDR3 is 13 amino acids. V gave up 7 bases and J gave up 7 bases, with 14 bases separating them. Here the CDR3 DNA reads TGTGCCAGCAATTTGGGGGGACGGAATGAGCAGTTCTTC. As protein: CASNLGGRNEQFF.

This chain connects TRBV19 to TRBJ1-1; 8 nucleotides line up with TRBD1. In germline, CDR1 is LNHDA, CDR2 SQIVND (reference sequence). Trimming removed 2 bases from V and 1 base from J; junction bases left unmatched: 0. CDR3 length equals 14 residues. The CDR3 region has the DNA TGTGCCAGTAGTATAACAGGGGGGAACACTGAAGCTTTCTTT. This gives the protein CASSITGGNTEAFF.

The chain carries TRBV6-1 and TRBJ2-2, with 8 bases identical to TRBD2. The ends lost 1 base at V and 2 bases at J; junction bases unmatched: 12. Germline V lookup: CDR1 MNHNS, CDR2 SASEGT. CDR3 length: 19 amino acids. CDR3 residues: CASSEVGGVAGYNTGELFF. In nucleotides, the CDR3 is TGTGCCAGCAGTGAAGTTGGGGGGGTAGCGGGGTATAACACCGGGGAGCTGTTTTTT.

The V call is TRBV5-1, the J call TRBJ2-5, with 13 bases matching TRBD2. The V and J ends lost 4 bases and 5 bases, in that order; junction bases with no gene match: 8. CDR1 and CDR2 from the germline V gene are SGHRS and YFSETQ. This CDR3 is built from 16 residues. This CDR3 reads CASSRTSGGAGETQYF. The CDR3, as DNA: TGCGCCAGCAGCCGAACTAGCGGGGGGGCCGGTGAGACCCAGTACTTC. Together with reference TRBV5-1 and TRBJ2-5, the CDR3 gives the full variable domain: KAGVTQTPRYLIKTRGQQVTLSCSPISGHRSVSWYQQTPGQGLQFLFEYFSETQRNKGNFPGRFSGRQFSNSRSEMNVSTLELGDSALYLCASSRTSGGAGETQYFGPGTRLLVL.

This chain joins TRBV29-1 and TRBJ1-2; D may be TRBD1 (5 bases). This CDR3 is built from 12 residues. The germline gives CDR1 SQVTM, CDR2 ANQGSEA. Trimming took off 6 bases at V and 0 bases at J, with 8 bases between the two ends. The CDR3 bases are TGCAGCGTGGTGACAGCTAACTATGGCTACACCTTC. Translating gives CSVVTANYGYTF. The whole variable domain, remainder taken from reference TRBV29-1 and TRBJ1-2, is SAVISQKPSRDICQRGTSLTIQCQVDSQVTMMFWYRQQPGQSLTLIATANQGSEATYESGFVIDKFPISRPNLTFSTLTVSNMSPEDSSIYLCSVVTANYGYTFGSGTRLTVV.

The chain recombines TRBV18 with TRBJ2-3; TRBD1 matches 7 bases. Germline V CDR1 and CDR2: KGHSH, LQKENI. The CDR3 is 17 amino acids. Trimming cost V 0 bases and J 6 bases; bases outside gene matches: 12. Here the CDR3 DNA reads TGTGCCAGCTCACCACCGTCCCCCAGGGGGATCGGGGATACGCAGTATTTT. It translates to CASSPPSPRGIGDTQYF.

The chain recombines TRBV28 with TRBJ2-1; 10 nucleotides match TRBD2. The CDR3 runs 15 residues. Germline V gene data show CDR1 as MDHEN and CDR2 as SYDVKM. Unmatched junction bases numbered 6, after V lost 6 bases and J lost 4 bases. DNA of the CDR3: TGTGCCAGCAGATCCAGCGGGGGGGTTTACAATGAGCAGTTCTTC. Translated: CASRSSGGVYNEQFF.